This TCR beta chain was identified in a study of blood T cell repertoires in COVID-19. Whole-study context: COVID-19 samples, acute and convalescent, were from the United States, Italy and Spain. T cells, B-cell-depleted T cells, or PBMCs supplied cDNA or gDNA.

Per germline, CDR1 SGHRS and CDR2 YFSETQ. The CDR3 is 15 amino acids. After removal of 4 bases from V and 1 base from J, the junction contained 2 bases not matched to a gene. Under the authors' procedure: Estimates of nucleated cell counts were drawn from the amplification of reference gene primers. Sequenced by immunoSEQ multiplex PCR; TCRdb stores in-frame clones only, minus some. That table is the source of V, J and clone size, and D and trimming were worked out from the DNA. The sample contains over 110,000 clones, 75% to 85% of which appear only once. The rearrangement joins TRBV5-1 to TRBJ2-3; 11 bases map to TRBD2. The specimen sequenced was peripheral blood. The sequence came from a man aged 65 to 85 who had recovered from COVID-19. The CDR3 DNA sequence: TGCGCCAGCAGCCTGGGACTAGCGGGCACAGATACGCAGTATTTT. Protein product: CASSLGLAGTDTQYF.